The rows below give T cell receptor beta chains drawn from one sample of a study of T cells in narcolepsy. Assay used: immunoSEQ multiplex PCR; TCRdb lists only in-frame clones, some missing. Among fewer than 30,000 clones listed, more than 70% were seen once. The sequencing input was CD45RA- memory CD4+ T cells from PBMCs. All receptors come from a human donor with narcolepsy. Each CDR3 is given with its conserved first and last residue. D genes are given only for firm matches. Not all rows give a size; the values are once, few, many and, for expanded clones, a class.

TRBV10-3,.,.,TRBJ1-3,TGTGCCATCAGTGAGGCGGGGTTGGGAAACACCATATATTTT,CAISEAGLGNTIYF
TRBV6-1,once,.,TRBJ2-7,TGTGCCAGCAGTTCCCAAGACAGAAGACCCTACGAGCAGTACTTC,CASSSQDRRPYEQYF
TRBV5-1,once,.,TRBJ1-6,TGCGCCAGCAGCCAACTAAACCCGACAGGCCCAAATTCACCCCTCCACTTT,CASSQLNPTGPNSPLHF
TRBV5-1,.,TRBD2,TRBJ2-3,TGCGCCAGCAGCCAGGGACTAAGCACAGATACGCAGTATTTT,CASSQGLSTDTQYF
TRBV2,.,TRBD1,TRBJ2-7,TGTGCCAGCGCCCGGGACAGGGGCGATTCCTACGAGCAGTACTTC,CASARDRGDSYEQYF
TRBV5-4,.,TRBD1,TRBJ1-2,TGTGCCAGCAGCCCGAACGACAGGGCTGGAATGGGCTACACCTTC,CASSPNDRAGMGYTF
TRBV2,.,.,TRBJ2-1,TGTGCCAGCAGGGGGTCCACTAGCTCCTACAATGAGCAGTTCTTC,CASRGSTSSYNEQFF
TRBV20-1,few,.,TRBJ1-1,TGCAGTGCTTATTTGAACACTGAAGCTTTCTTT,CSAYLNTEAFF
TRBV7-3,.,TRBD1,TRBJ1-2,TGTGCCAGCAGCTTAAGTGGGACAGGGGGAGAAATCTATGGCTACACCTTC,CASSLSGTGGEIYGYTF
TRBV15,.,.,TRBJ1-1,TGTGCCACCAGCAGAGATTTGGAGCGTCGTCAAGCTTTCTTT,CATSRDLERRQAFF
TRBV10-2,.,.,TRBJ2-3,TGCGCCAGCAGCTCTAGCATATCGACAGATACGCAGTATTTT,CASSSSISTDTQYF
TRBV7-8,few,.,TRBJ1-1,TGTGCCAGCAGCCTAAGCGGGGGCTTAGGGTCCTGGAACACTGAAGCTTTCTTT,CASSLSGGLGSWNTEAFF
TRBV2,.,.,TRBJ1-5,TGTGCCAGCAGCCTGAACAGGGTAAGCAATCAGCCCCAGCATTTT,CASSLNRVSNQPQHF
TRBV7-9,.,TRBD1,TRBJ1-3,TGTGCCAGCAGCTTAGGACAGGGGGCCTCTGGAAACACCATATATTTT,CASSLGQGASGNTIYF
TRBV5-1,once,TRBD2,TRBJ2-7,TGCGCCAGCAGCTTGGATGGGACTAGCGGGAGCCTCCTCCAGAGGGAGCAGTACTTC,CASSLDGTSGSLLQREQYF
TRBV19,.,.,TRBJ1-4,TGTGCCAGTAGTCAGGGTTTAAATGAAAAACTGTTTTTT,CASSQGLNEKLFF
TRBV27,.,.,TRBJ2-7,TGTGCCAGCAGTTTCCAGACAGGCCGCAGGTACGAGCAGTACTTC,CASSFQTGRRYEQYF
TRBV18,.,.,TRBJ1-5,TGTGCCAGCTCACTGGCAGCGGGTGGAAGCAATCAGCCCCAGCATTTT,CASSLAAGGSNQPQHF
TRBV27,.,.,TRBJ1-1,TGTGCCAGCACGAGGGCAAGTGGCCTGAACACTGAAGCTTTCTTT,CASTRASGLNTEAFF
TRBV27,.,TRBD2,TRBJ2-7,TGTGCCAGCAGTTCCTACTCTAGCGGGAGCAAGCAGTACTTC,CASSSYSSGSKQYF
TRBV28,.,.,TRBJ1-2,TGTGCCAGCAGTCCGACAGTGGTCTATGGCTACACCTTC,CASSPTVVYGYTF
TRBV27,.,.,TRBJ1-2,TGTGCCAGCAGTCCCGGGACAAGGGTCATGGGGGGCTACACCTTC,CASSPGTRVMGGYTF
TRBV2,.,TRBD1,TRBJ2-7,TGTGCCAGCAGACCCGGACAGGGGTCCTACGAGCAGTACTTC,CASRPGQGSYEQYF
TRBV6-1,.,TRBD2,TRBJ2-3,TGTGCCAGCAGGGGACTACCTCCGGGCACAGATACGCAGTATTTT,CASRGLPPGTDTQYF
TRBV27,once,TRBD2,TRBJ2-1,TGTGCCAGCAGTTTGCCCAGTGGACTAGCATCCTACAATGAGCAGTTCTTC,CASSLPSGLASYNEQFF
TRBV6-5,.,.,TRBJ1-5,TGTGCCAGCAGTTTCCGAGGTCAGCCCCAGCATTTT,CASSFRGQPQHF
TRBV28,.,TRBD1,TRBJ1-3,TGTGCCAGCAATAAACAGGGGCTCTCTGGAAACACCATATATTTT,CASNKQGLSGNTIYF
TRBV5-4,.,TRBD2,TRBJ2-3,TGTGCCAGCAGCTTCCTTAGCGGGGGCACAGATACGCAGTATTTT,CASSFLSGGTDTQYF
TRBV6-6,.,.,TRBJ1-2,TGTGCCAGTAAGGTCTACGAGGATGGCTACACCTTC,CASKVYEDGYTF
TRBV10-3,.,.,TRBJ1-1,TGTGCCATCAGTGAGGGGGGGTCTGAAGCTTTCTTT,CAISEGGSEAFF
TRBV5-6,.,.,TRBJ1-6,TGTGCCAGCAGCCGAGGGTACGATAATTCACCCCTCCACTTT,CASSRGYDNSPLHF
TRBV27,once,.,TRBJ2-5,TGTGCCAGCAGTCACGTCATGCGGGGGCTTCAAGAGACCCAGTACTTC,CASSHVMRGLQETQYF
TRBV5-1,.,TRBD2,TRBJ2-7,TGCGCCAGCAGCCCTGGGACTAGCGGGAGGCCGTACGAGCAGTACTTC,CASSPGTSGRPYEQYF
TRBV7-9,.,TRBD1,TRBJ1-1,TGTGCCACACCAACCCTCACGGACAGGGGGTCTATCGACACTGAAGCTTTCTTT,CATPTLTDRGSIDTEAFF
TRBV6-1,.,TRBD1,TRBJ2-2,TGTGCCAGCAGATCCTTGGACAGGCGAACCGGGGAGCTGTTTTTT,CASRSLDRRTGELFF
TRBV28,.,.,TRBJ2-3,TGTGCCTCTCATAGGGGGATTGGTACGCAGTATTTT,CASHRGIGTQYF
TRBV15,.,TRBD2,TRBJ2-3,TGTGCCACCAGCACCGGGGGGATGGGAACAGATACGCAGTATTTT,CATSTGGMGTDTQYF
TRBV7-7,.,TRBD2,TRBJ2-1,TGTGCCAGCAGCCTTGCTGCGGGAGCCTACAATGAGCAGTTCTTC,CASSLAAGAYNEQFF
TRBV6-1,.,TRBD2,TRBJ2-4,TGTGCCAGCAGTGAACTAGCGGGAGTAAACATTCAGTACTTC,CASSELAGVNIQYF
TRBV30,.,.,TRBJ2-3,TGTGCCTGGAGTGTAGCGGGTGATAGCACAGATACGCAGTATTTT,CAWSVAGDSTDTQYF
TRBV18,.,TRBD1,TRBJ1-1,TGTGCCAGCTCACCCGGGACAGGGGACACTGAAGCTTTCTTT,CASSPGTGDTEAFF
TRBV19,.,.,TRBJ2-3,TGTGCCAGTAGTATAAGGCGGATATCTAGCACAGATACGCAGTATTTT,CASSIRRISSTDTQYF
TRBV7-7,.,TRBD2,TRBJ2-1,TGTGCCAGCAGCTTAGGACTAGCGGGAGGAGTCGATGAGCAGTTCTTC,CASSLGLAGGVDEQFF
TRBV6-5,.,.,TRBJ1-3,TGTGCCAGCAGCCGGAACGGACGGGCCGGGGACACCATATATTTT,CASSRNGRAGDTIYF
TRBV27,.,.,TRBJ1-1,TGTGCCAGCAGTGAAAGAGGCACTGAAGCTTTCTTT,CASSERGTEAFF
TRBV30,.,.,TRBJ2-5,TGTGCCTGGACGGCCAACTCCCTAGCTTTCCGCGATTTGTACTTC,CAWTANSLAFRDLYF
TRBV19,.,.,TRBJ1-5,TGTGCCAGTAGTATAGTCAAAGGGGAAGGCAATCAGCCCCAGCATTTT,CASSIVKGEGNQPQHF
TRBV5-4,.,.,TRBJ2-5,TGTGCCAGCAGAACACTAGCCGGGGAGACCCAGTACTTC,CASRTLAGETQYF
TRBV5-1,once,TRBD2,TRBJ2-5,TGCGCCAGCAGCTCCGGGGGGGGCGAAGAGACCCAGTACTTC,CASSSGGGEETQYF
TRBV7-2,.,.,TRBJ2-1,TGTGCCAGCAGCTTGGATAGCGGCAGTTACAATGAGCAGTTCTTC,CASSLDSGSYNEQFF
TRBV7-3,once,.,TRBJ2-1,TGTGCCAGCAGCCCTAGGAACTCCTACAATGAGCAGTTCTTC,CASSPRNSYNEQFF
TRBV11-2,.,.,TRBJ1-2,TGTGCCAGCACTTCAAGAGCGGGGGTCTATGGCTACACCTTC,CASTSRAGVYGYTF
TRBV5-1,.,.,TRBJ1-1,TGCGCCAGCAGCTTGGCCGCAGGTAACACTGAAGCTTTCTTT,CASSLAAGNTEAFF
TRBV7-8,.,TRBD1,TRBJ2-1,TGTGCCAGCAGCTCCCCGGACAGGGGGCTCAGAGGAGCGTTCTTC,CASSSPDRGLRGAFF
TRBV19,.,.,TRBJ2-7,TGTGCCAGTAGTATGTCTAGCGGCACAGGGGAGCAGTACTTC,CASSMSSGTGEQYF
TRBV9,.,.,TRBJ1-3,TGTGCCAGCGACTCTACCGGGGGGGGCCCTGGAAACACCATATATTTT,CASDSTGGGPGNTIYF
TRBV28,.,.,TRBJ1-4,TGTGCCAGCAGTTTACAGGGTGAAAAACTGTTTTTT,CASSLQGEKLFF
TRBV18,.,.,TRBJ2-1,TGTGCCAGCTCACCGGACTACTCCTACAATGAGCAGTTCTTC,CASSPDYSYNEQFF
TRBV6-1,.,TRBD1,TRBJ1-1,TGTGCCAGCACTTACAGGGGGCGAGACACTGAAGCTTTCTTT,CASTYRGRDTEAFF
TRBV5-1,.,.,TRBJ2-1,TGCGCCAGCAGCTTGAGGCGGAATGAGCAGTTCTTC,CASSLRRNEQFF